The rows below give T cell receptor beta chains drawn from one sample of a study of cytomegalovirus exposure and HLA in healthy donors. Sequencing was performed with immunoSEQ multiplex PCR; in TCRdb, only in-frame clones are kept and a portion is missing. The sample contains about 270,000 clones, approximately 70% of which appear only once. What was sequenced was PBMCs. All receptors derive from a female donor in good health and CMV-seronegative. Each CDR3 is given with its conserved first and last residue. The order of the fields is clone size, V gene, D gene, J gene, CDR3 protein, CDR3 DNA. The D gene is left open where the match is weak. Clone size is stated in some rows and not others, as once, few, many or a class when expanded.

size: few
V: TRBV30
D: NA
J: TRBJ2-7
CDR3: CAWRGIAYEQYF
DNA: TGTGCCTGGCGCGGGATCGCGTACGAGCAGTACTTC

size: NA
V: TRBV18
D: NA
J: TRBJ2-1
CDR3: CASSPAASRNEQFF
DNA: TGTGCCAGCTCACCAGCGGCCTCCCGAAATGAGCAGTTCTTC

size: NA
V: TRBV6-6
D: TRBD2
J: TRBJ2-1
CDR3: CASSSREKYNEQFF
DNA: TGTGCCAGCAGTTCGCGGGAGAAGTACAATGAGCAGTTCTTC

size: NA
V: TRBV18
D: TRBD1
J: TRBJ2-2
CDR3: CASSQGQGNTGELFF
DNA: TGTGCCAGCTCGCAGGGACAGGGGAACACCGGGGAGCTGTTTTTT

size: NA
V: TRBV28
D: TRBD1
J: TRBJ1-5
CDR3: CASSLSGQGARQPQHF
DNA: TGTGCCAGCAGTTTATCGGGACAGGGGGCCCGGCAGCCCCAGCATTTT

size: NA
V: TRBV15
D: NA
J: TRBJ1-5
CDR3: CATSRGGGSNQPQHF
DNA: TGTGCCACCAGCAGAGGGGGAGGTTCCAATCAGCCCCAGCATTTT

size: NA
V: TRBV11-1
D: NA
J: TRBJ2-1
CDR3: CASSLGGSRSYNEQFF
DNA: TGTGCCAGCAGCTTAGGTGGGAGTCGGTCCTACAATGAGCAGTTCTTC

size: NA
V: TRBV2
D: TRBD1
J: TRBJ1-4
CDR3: CASRRRGLEKLFF
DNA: TGTGCCAGCAGGCGCAGGGGGCTGGAAAAACTGTTTTTT

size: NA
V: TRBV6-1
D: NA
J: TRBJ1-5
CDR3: CASNPTGSNQPQHF
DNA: TGTGCCAGCAACCCTACAGGTAGCAATCAGCCCCAGCATTTT

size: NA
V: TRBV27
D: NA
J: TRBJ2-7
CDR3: CASSLSTRGPEQYF
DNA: TGTGCCAGCAGTTTATCCACCCGCGGGCCCGAGCAGTACTTC

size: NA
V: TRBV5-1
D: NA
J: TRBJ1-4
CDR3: CASSLSAVATNEKLFF
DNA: TGCGCCAGCAGCTTGAGTGCAGTTGCAACTAATGAAAAACTGTTTTTT

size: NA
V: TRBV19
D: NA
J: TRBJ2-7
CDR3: CASSLGLAYEQYF
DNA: TGTGCCAGTAGTTTAGGACTGGCCTACGAGCAGTACTTC

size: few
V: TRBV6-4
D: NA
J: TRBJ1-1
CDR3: CASSDPGRETEAFF
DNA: TGTGCCAGCAGTGATCCAGGAAGAGAGACTGAAGCTTTCTTT

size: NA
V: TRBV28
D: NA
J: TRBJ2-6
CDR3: CASRDGGGANVLTF
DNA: TGTGCCAGCAGGGACGGGGGTGGGGCCAACGTCCTGACTTTC

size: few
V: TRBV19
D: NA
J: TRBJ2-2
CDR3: CASSIRGSGTGELFF
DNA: TGTGCCAGTAGTATACGGGGGAGTGGCACCGGGGAGCTGTTTTTT

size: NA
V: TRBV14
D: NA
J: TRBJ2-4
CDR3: CASSRAINIQYF
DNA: TGTGCCAGCAGCCGGGCCATAAACATTCAGTACTTC

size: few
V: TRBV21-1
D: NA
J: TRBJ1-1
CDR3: CASSTRVRGRNTEAFF
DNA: TGTGCCAGCAGCACTCGTGTAAGGGGCCGGAACACTGAAGCTTTCTTT

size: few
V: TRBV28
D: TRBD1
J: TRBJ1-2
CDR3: CASSRDRVNYGYTF
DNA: TGTGCCAGCAGCAGGGACAGGGTAAACTATGGCTACACCTTC

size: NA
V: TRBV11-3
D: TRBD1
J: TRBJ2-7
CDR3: CASSLSLGRTGGSEQYF
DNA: TGTGCCAGCAGCTTAAGCTTAGGGAGGACAGGGGGCAGCGAGCAGTACTTC

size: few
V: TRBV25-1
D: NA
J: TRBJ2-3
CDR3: CATMAASERTQYF
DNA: TGTGCCACCATGGCCGCTAGCGAGCGTACGCAGTATTTT

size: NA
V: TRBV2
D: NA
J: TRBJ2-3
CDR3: CASIPPGFTDTQYF
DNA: TGTGCCAGCATTCCTCCCGGGTTCACTGATACGCAGTATTTT

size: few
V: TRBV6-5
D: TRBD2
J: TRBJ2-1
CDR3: CAIAASGYNEQFF
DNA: TGTGCTATCGCGGCTAGCGGATACAATGAGCAGTTCTTC

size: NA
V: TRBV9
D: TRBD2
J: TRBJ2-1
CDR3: CASSVASGSNNEQFF
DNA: TGTGCCAGCAGCGTAGCTAGCGGGAGCAACAATGAGCAGTTCTTC

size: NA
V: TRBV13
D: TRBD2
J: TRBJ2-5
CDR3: CASSPNTGRGQETQYF
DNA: TGTGCCAGCAGCCCTAATACCGGGAGGGGCCAAGAGACCCAGTACTTC

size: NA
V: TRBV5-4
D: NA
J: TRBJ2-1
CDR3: CASSLFFSGAGEQFF
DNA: TGTGCCAGCAGCTTGTTTTTTAGCGGCGCCGGAGAGCAGTTCTTC

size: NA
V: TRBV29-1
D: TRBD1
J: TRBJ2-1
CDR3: CSVGQGASNEQFF
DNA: TGCAGCGTTGGACAGGGGGCGAGTAATGAGCAGTTCTTC

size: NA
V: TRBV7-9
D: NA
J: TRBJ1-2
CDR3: CASSLPQGRFTDGYTF
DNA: TGTGCCAGCAGCCTTCCACAGGGTAGATTTACGGATGGCTACACCTTC

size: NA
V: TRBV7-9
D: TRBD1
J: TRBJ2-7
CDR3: CASRRTGGEDGSYEQYF
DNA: TGTGCCAGCAGGAGGACAGGGGGGGAGGATGGCTCCTACGAGCAGTACTTC

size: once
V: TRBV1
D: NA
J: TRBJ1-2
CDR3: CTSSQEQQGTSDGYTF
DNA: TGCACCAGCAGCCAAGAACAACAGGGGACTTCCGATGGCTACACCTTC

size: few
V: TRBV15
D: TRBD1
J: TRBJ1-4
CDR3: CATSRPGQSPQNEKLFF
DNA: TGTGCCACCAGCAGGCCGGGACAGAGCCCACAAAATGAAAAACTGTTTTTT

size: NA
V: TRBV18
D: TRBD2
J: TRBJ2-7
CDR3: CASSPQAGSYEQYF
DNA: TGTGCCAGCTCGCCGCAAGCGGGGTCCTACGAGCAGTACTTC

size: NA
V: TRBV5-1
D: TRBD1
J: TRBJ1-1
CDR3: CAGSLEGAAGTEAFF
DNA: TGCGCCGGCAGCTTGGAGGGGGCGGCTGGCACTGAAGCTTTCTTT

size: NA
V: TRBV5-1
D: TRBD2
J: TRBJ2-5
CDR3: CASSLGLAGTQETQYF
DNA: TGCGCCAGCAGCTTGGGACTAGCGGGGACACAAGAGACCCAATACTTC

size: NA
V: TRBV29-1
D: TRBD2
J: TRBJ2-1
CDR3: CSVEASGSLNEQFF
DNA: TGCAGCGTTGAAGCTAGCGGGAGCTTGAATGAGCAGTTCTTC

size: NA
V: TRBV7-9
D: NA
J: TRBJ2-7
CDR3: CASSSTDAYEQYF
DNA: TGTGCCAGCAGCTCGACAGACGCCTACGAGCAGTACTTC

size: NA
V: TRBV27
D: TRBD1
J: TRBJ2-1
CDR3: CASSDGTGRPNEQFF
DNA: TGTGCCAGCAGTGACGGGACAGGAAGACCCAATGAGCAGTTCTTC

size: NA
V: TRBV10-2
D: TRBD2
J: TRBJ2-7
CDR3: CASTPSGRSYEQYF
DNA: TGCGCCAGCACCCCTAGCGGGAGGTCGTACGAGCAGTACTTC

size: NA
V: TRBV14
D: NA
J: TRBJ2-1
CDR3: CASSPRLSSYNEQFF
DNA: TGTGCCAGCAGCCCCAGACTTAGCTCCTACAATGAGCAGTTCTTC

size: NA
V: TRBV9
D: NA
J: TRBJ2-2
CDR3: CASSPQGRGVTGELFF
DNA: TGTGCCAGCAGCCCCCAGGGGCGAGGAGTGACCGGGGAGCTGTTTTTT

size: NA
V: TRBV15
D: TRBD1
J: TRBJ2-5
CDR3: CATTDREETQYF
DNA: TGTGCCACCACGGACAGGGAAGAGACCCAGTACTTC

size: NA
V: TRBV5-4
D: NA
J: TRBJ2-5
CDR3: CASSSSLGVKEQYF
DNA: TGTGCCAGCAGCTCCAGCCTAGGGGTAAAGGAGCAGTACTTC

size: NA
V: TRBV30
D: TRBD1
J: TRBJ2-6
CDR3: CAWEPGQGNSGANVLTF
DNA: TGTGCCTGGGAACCGGGACAGGGGAACTCTGGGGCCAACGTCCTGACTTTC

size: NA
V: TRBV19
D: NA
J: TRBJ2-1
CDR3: CASSVSNEQFF
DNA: TGTGCCAGCTCGGTATCAAATGAGCAGTTCTTC

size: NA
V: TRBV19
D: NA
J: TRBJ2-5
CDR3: CASSPSVARSQETQYF
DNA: TGTGCCAGTAGCCCGAGCGTTGCCAGAAGCCAAGAGACCCAGTACTTC

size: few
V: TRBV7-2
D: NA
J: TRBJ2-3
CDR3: CASNAGITDTQYF
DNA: TGTGCCAGCAATGCAGGGATCACAGATACGCAGTATTTT